Each of the 11 T cell receptor beta chains below was sequenced from the same sample in a study of blood T cell repertoires in COVID-19. Sequencing was performed with immunoSEQ multiplex PCR; in TCRdb, only in-frame clones are kept and a portion is missing. The table shows just over 250,000 clones, with roughly 86% occurring only once. What was sequenced was peripheral blood. These receptors originate from a man aged 40-49 years who had recovered from COVID-19.

The chain is built from TRBV5-8 and TRBJ2-7, with D uncertain. The CDR3 loop spans 15 amino acids. V shed 4 bases and J shed 0 bases, with 14 bases lying between them. Germline-derived CDR1 and CDR2 are SGHTS and YDEGEE. CDR3 sequence reads: CASSLRILYSYEQYF. DNA for the CDR3: TGTGCCAGCAGCCTCCGAATCCTCTACTCCTACGAGCAGTACTTC.

This rearrangement joins TRBV7-2 to TRBJ2-1; 11 bases agree with TRBD2. V lost 5 bases, J lost 3 bases, and 12 bases stayed unmatched. Germline V gene data show CDR1 as SGHTA and CDR2 as FQGNSA. This CDR3 is built from 18 residues. In DNA form, the CDR3 reads TGTGCCAGCAGCAAAGAGTTAGCGGGAGGGATAGTCTACAATGAGCAGTTCTTC. Residues: CASSKELAGGIVYNEQFF.

The genes are TRBV27 and TRBJ2-7; 7 bases are a match to TRBD2. In germline, CDR1 is MNHEY, CDR2 SMNVEV (reference sequence). The trim removed 3 bases at V and 7 bases at J, leaving 12 bases unmatched. This CDR3 region has 15 residues. This CDR3 is CASSFGGRASEEQYF. The CDR3 nucleotides read TGTGCCAGCAGTTTCGGGGGGAGGGCCTCTGAAGAGCAGTACTTC.

This chain connects TRBV30 to TRBJ2-2; 8 bases are shared with TRBD2. J gave up 6 bases and V 1 base, and 7 bases lay outside the gene matches. Germline-derived CDR1 and CDR2 are GTSNPN and SVGIG (reference sequence). The CDR3 extends over 15 amino acids. In DNA form, the CDR3 reads TGTGCCTGGAGTGCCCCGGGACTAGTTTCCGGGGAGCTGTTTTTT. Protein sequence: CAWSAPGLVSGELFF.

The chain combines TRBV7-8 with TRBJ2-5; the D gene is possibly TRBD2 (6 bases). Germline lookup yields CDR1 SGHVS and CDR2 FQNEAQ. Trimming removed 3 bases at V and 1 base at J, with 24 bases between. The CDR3 totals 19 residues. The CDR3 reads CASSFGGYYASAGQETQYF. The CDR3 bases are TGTGCCAGCAGCTTTGGGGGGTATTATGCTAGCGCCGGCCAAGAGACCCAGTACTTC.

The chain joins TRBV7-9 to TRBJ2-3, with D unclear. Germline V gene lookup returns CDR1 SEHNR and CDR2 FQNEAQ (reference sequence). The CDR3 covers 12 residues. V lost 5 bases and J lost 6, with 9 bases in between. CDR3 protein: CASSPTRDTQYF. The CDR3 bases are TGTGCCAGCAGCCCCACTCGGGATACGCAGTATTTT.

The chain links TRBV4-1 to TRBJ2-7; TRBD1 is a possible D gene (7 bases). Trimming removed 4 bases from V and 5 bases from J, with 15 bases in between. Per the germline V gene, CDR1 is MGHRA and CDR2 is YSYEKL. CDR3 length: 14 amino acids. CDR3 amino acids: CASSRAGGIHEQYF. The CDR3, as DNA: TGCGCCAGCAGCCGGGCAGGGGGGATCCACGAGCAGTACTTC.

The J gene is TRBJ2-1, the V gene TRBV5-4, with 12 bases identical to TRBD2. V lost 3 bases, J lost 6 bases, and 4 bases stayed unmatched. Germline V gene lookup returns CDR1 SGHNT and CDR2 YYREEE (reference sequence). The CDR3 spans 15 residues. CDR3 in amino acids: CASSSGLAGINEQFF. CDR3 sequence (DNA): TGTGCCAGCAGCTCTGGACTAGCGGGAATCAATGAGCAGTTCTTC.

The chain employs TRBV4-1 and TRBJ2-1, with 9 bases aligning to TRBD2. V trimming: 4 bases; J trimming: 8 bases; junction bases outside the gene matches: 3. The CDR3 has 13 residues. Per germline, CDR1 MGHRA and CDR2 YSYEKL. The chain's CDR3 is CASSPGLADEQFF. CDR3 sequence (DNA): TGCGCCAGCAGCCCGGGACTAGCCGATGAGCAGTTCTTC.

V is TRBV28 and J is TRBJ2-7; D might be TRBD1 (5 bases). V lost 3 bases to trimming and J lost 2 bases, with 8 bases between them. Germline V gives CDR1 MDHEN, CDR2 SYDVKM. CDR3 size: 13 residues. CDR3: CASSFDSPYEQYF. In DNA, the CDR3 is TGTGCCAGCAGTTTTGACAGTCCCTACGAGCAGTACTTC. Combining the CDR3 with reference TRBV28 and TRBJ2-7 gives the whole variable domain DVKVTQSSRYLVKRTGEKVFLECVQDMDHENMFWYRQDPGLGLRLIYFSYDVKMKEKGDIPEGYSVSREKKERFSLILESASTNQTSMYLCASSFDSPYEQYFGPGTRLTVT.

The rearrangement joins TRBV7-9 to TRBJ1-1; D unresolved. Deletions cut 6 bases from V and 4 bases from J, with 12 bases between. Germline loops: CDR1 SEHNR, CDR2 FQNEAQ (reference sequence). There are 13 residues in the CDR3. The CDR3 sequence is CASRGNSGTEAFF. As DNA, the CDR3 is TGTGCCAGCAGGGGTAACAGTGGCACTGAAGCTTTCTTT. Combining the CDR3 with reference TRBV7-9 and TRBJ1-1 gives the whole variable domain DTGVSQNPRHKITKRGQNVTFRCDPISEHNRLYWYRQTLGQGPEFLTYFQNEAQLEKSRLLSDRFSAERPKGSFSTLEIQRTEQGDSAMYLCASRGNSGTEAFFGQGTRLTVV.